This paragraph covers one T cell receptor (beta chain) sequence. In terms of age and location, participants ranged from about 18 to 100 years and lived in about 25 US areas. CDR3 length equals 15 residues. The germline CDR1 and CDR2 sequences are SGHAT and FQNNGV. V dropped 1 base and J dropped 4; count of bases not matched to a gene: 4. This sample was included in a study of blood T cell repertoires in COVID-19. Turning to the study itself: Nucleic acid was either cDNA or gDNA, and it came from T cells, B-cell-depleted T cells, or PBMCs.

Profiling relied on immunoSEQ multiplex PCR, and the TCRdb table lists in-frame clones only, not all of them. The sample has 250,000 to 350,000 clones, 80% to 90% seen once. What was sequenced was PBMCs or T cells enriched from blood (not recorded which). The J gene is TRBJ2-3, the V gene TRBV11-2; TRBD1 aligns across 8 bases. The sequence came from a woman between 18 and 29 years old who had recovered from COVID-19. CDR3 nucleotides: TGTGCCAGCAGCTTAGTTGGACAGGGATCAGATACGCAGTATTTT. This encodes CASSLVGQGSDTQYF.